Following are 30 T cell receptor beta chains from one sample sequenced in a study of blood T cell repertoires in COVID-19. Sequencing used immunoSEQ multiplex PCR; TCRdb keeps in-frame clones, though not all of them. This sample has 130,000 or so clones, with about 81% found just once. Sequencing input: PBMCs or T cells enriched from blood (not recorded which). The origin of the receptors is a man aged 35-49 years with acute COVID-19.

The V gene is TRBV11-2, the J gene TRBJ1-2; 7 bases are shared with TRBD1. Germline lookup yields CDR1 SGHAT and CDR2 FQNNGV. The junction had 7 bases not matched to a gene; V was cut back by 5 bases and J by 1 base. This CDR3 comprises 15 residues. CDR3 coding DNA: TGTGCCAGCAGCCTCCGGGACAGCCTTAACTATGGCTACACCTTC. Amino acids: CASSLRDSLNYGYTF.

Note on this clone: The junction differs from germline at one of its ends, possibly a read error. The chain has TRBV7-7 and TRBJ2-3; a possible D gene is TRBD2 (6 bases). Germline CDR1 SSHAT, CDR2 FNYEAQ (reference sequence). This CDR3 region has 14 residues. The CDR3 nucleotides read TGTGCTAGCAGCTTAGGGTCAGGAGGGGATACGCAGTATTTT. It specifies CASSLGSGGDTQYF.

The V gene is TRBV28, the J gene TRBJ1-1, with D tentatively TRBD1 (6 bases). Germline CDR1 is MDHEN and CDR2 is SYDVKM. With 7 bases removed from V and 4 bases from J, the gap between germline ends came to 16 bases. The CDR3 sequence is 14 residues long. The CDR3 DNA sequence: TGTGCCAGCATTCTAGGGGGTTTCGGCACTGAAGCTTTCTTT. Translated, it gives CASILGGFGTEAFF.

The sample holds a few counts of this clone. This chain links TRBV7-2 with TRBJ2-1; 8 nucleotides align to TRBD2. This CDR3 is built from 15 residues. Germline V CDR1 and CDR2: SGHTA, FQGNSA. With 10 bases clipped from V and 0 bases from J, the junction kept 8 bases outside the gene matches. This CDR3 is CATRAGVNSYNEQFF. The DNA of the CDR3 is TGTGCCACTCGAGCGGGGGTCAACTCCTACAATGAGCAGTTCTTC.

J is TRBJ1-1 and V is TRBV3-1 (or the pseudogene TRBV3-2), with 7 nucleotides matching TRBD1. The junction had 5 bases not matched to a gene; V was cut back by 3 bases and J by 4 bases. The germline CDR1 and CDR2 sequences are LGHDT and YNNKEL (reference sequence). The CDR3 length is 14 residues. The chain's CDR3 is CASSQTTGPTEAFF. The CDR3 coding sequence is TGTGCCAGCAGCCAGACGACAGGGCCCACTGAAGCTTTCTTT.

The V call is TRBV7-9, the J call TRBJ2-3; D gene unclear. V was pared by 4 bases and J by 7 bases, with 9 bases between. This CDR3 is 12 amino acids long. Germline assignment: CDR1 SEHNR and CDR2 FQNEAQ (reference sequence). CDR3 residues: CASSSPPNTQYF. The DNA of the CDR3 is TGTGCCAGCAGCTCCCCCCCTAATACGCAGTATTTT. The full variable domain, in which reference TRBV7-9 and TRBJ2-3 provide the parts outside the CDR3, is DTGVSQNPRHKITKRGQNVTFRCDPISEHNRLYWYRQTLGQGPEFLTYFQNEAQLEKSRLLSDRFSAERPKGSFSTLEIQRTEQGDSAMYLCASSSPPNTQYFGPGTRLTVL.

The rearrangement joins TRBV14 to TRBJ1-2; D gene uncertain. Germline assignment: CDR1 SGHDN and CDR2 FVKESK. The CDR3 length is 14 residues. Between the trimmed V and J ends, which lost 4 bases and 8 bases, there was a span of 17 bases. Written as DNA, the CDR3 is TGTGCCAGCAGCCCCGTGAGGGCTACTGAAGGCTACACCTTC. Protein: CASSPVRATEGYTF. Drawing the rest from reference TRBV14 and TRBJ1-2, the complete variable domain is EAGVTQFPSHSVIEKGQTVTLRCDPISGHDNLYWYRRVMGKEIKFLLHFVKESKQDESGMPNNRFLAERTGGTYSTLKVQPAELEDSGVYFCASSPVRATEGYTFGSGTRLTVV.

Remarks on this clone: This same CDR3 is encoded by further DNA sequences in the sample. This rearrangement joins TRBV6-1 to TRBJ2-1, with no clear D. CDR3 length: 15 residues. CDR1 MNHNS and CDR2 SASEGT come from the germline V gene. V was shortened by 2 bases and J by 0 bases, with 8 bases between the two germline ends. The CDR3 spells CASSELPSSYNEQFF. In nucleotides, the CDR3 is TGTGCCAGCAGTGAACTACCGAGCTCCTACAATGAGCAGTTCTTC.

V usage is TRBV7-9 and J usage is TRBJ1-2, with D tentatively TRBD1 (6 bases). Germline V lookup: CDR1 SEHNR, CDR2 FQNEAQ (reference sequence). This CDR3 is built from 16 residues. The V end lost 3 bases, the J end lost 4 bases, and 18 bases lay between the germline ends. The CDR3 bases are TGTGCCAGCAGCTTTTCCCCCTTGGGGGCTGGCTATGGCTACACCTTC. Its protein is CASSFSPLGAGYGYTF. Combining the CDR3 with reference TRBV7-9 and TRBJ1-2 gives the whole variable domain DTGVSQNPRHKITKRGQNVTFRCDPISEHNRLYWYRQTLGQGPEFLTYFQNEAQLEKSRLLSDRFSAERPKGSFSTLEIQRTEQGDSAMYLCASSFSPLGAGYGYTFGSGTRLTVV.

The chain couples TRBV19 to TRBJ1-5; 7 bases are shared with TRBD1. V lost 5 bases and J lost 6; bases outside the gene matches: 4. The CDR3 spans 13 residues. Germline CDR1 LNHDA, CDR2 SQIVND (reference sequence). The CDR3 DNA reads TGTGCCAGTAGTTCGACAGGGATTCAGCCCCAGCATTTT. Translating it yields CASSSTGIQPQHF.

This chain connects TRBV3-1 (or the pseudogene TRBV3-2) to TRBJ2-3; tentative D call: TRBD1 (6 bases). Germline CDR1 reads LGHDT; CDR2 reads YNNKEL (reference sequence). This CDR3 has 19 residues. V dropped 0 bases and J dropped 1 base, with 20 bases sitting between them. The CDR3 spells CASSQDSGEGVGRTDTQYF. The CDR3 DNA reads as TGTGCCAGCAGCCAAGATTCGGGCGAGGGGGTAGGGCGCACAGATACGCAGTATTTT.

This chain uses TRBV7-2 with TRBJ1-2; 8 bases fit TRBD1. Trimming cost V 4 bases and J 8 bases; bases outside gene matches: 9. Germline V gene sequence: CDR1 SGHTA, CDR2 FQGNSA. The CDR3 runs 14 residues. This CDR3 is CASSSPMDRVGYTF. As DNA, the CDR3 is TGTGCCAGCAGCTCCCCCATGGACAGGGTGGGCTACACCTTC. Drawing the rest from reference TRBV7-2 and TRBJ1-2, the complete variable domain is GAGVSQSPSNKVTEKGKDVELRCDPISGHTALYWYRQSLGQGLEFLIYFQGNSAPDKSGLPSDRFSAERTGGSVSTLTIQRTQQEDSAVYLCASSSPMDRVGYTFGSGTRLTVV.

The V and J genes are TRBV9 and TRBJ2-3; 11 nucleotides match TRBD2. This CDR3 has 16 amino acids. Losses at the gene ends were 4 bases for V and 3 bases for J; bases not matched to a gene: 7. Germline V gene data show CDR1 as SGDLS and CDR2 as YYNGEE. CDR3 sequence: CASSPHSGGVTDTQYF. The CDR3 nucleotides read TGTGCCAGCAGCCCCCATAGCGGGGGGGTGACAGATACGCAGTATTTT.

This clone was picked up a small number of times. The chain has TRBV2 and TRBJ1-1; the match to TRBD1 covers 9 bases. The CDR3 loop spans 15 amino acids. Germline CDR1 is SNHLY and CDR2 is FYNNEI. V lost 6 bases to trimming and J lost 6 bases; unmatched junction nucleotides: 11. The CDR3 reads CASRPRDREGSEAFF. The CDR3, as DNA: TGTGCCAGCAGACCCCGGGACAGGGAAGGGTCTGAAGCTTTCTTT.

The J gene is TRBJ1-2, the V gene TRBV27; a possible D gene is TRBD1 (5 bases). CDR1 MNHEY and CDR2 SMNVEV come from the germline V gene (reference sequence). The V and J ends lost 6 bases and 6 bases respectively, with 20 bases between them. The CDR3 runs to 15 residues. CDR3 protein: CASSPNLRGIDGYTF. The DNA of the CDR3 is TGTGCCAGCAGCCCTAATTTACGGGGGATAGATGGCTACACCTTC.

This clone was recorded once. The gene calls are TRBV18 and TRBJ1-2, with D unresolved. The CDR3 spans 14 residues. In germline, CDR1 is KGHSH, CDR2 LQKENI. Trimming removed 3 bases at V and 4 bases at J, with 12 bases between. The CDR3 DNA reads as TGTGCCAGCTCACCGAAGCGGGCCAGCTATGGCTACACCTTC. Translated: CASSPKRASYGYTF.

V gene TRBV18 combines with J gene TRBJ2-3, with 7 bases fitting TRBD1. The CDR3 contains 17 residues. Germline V gene sequence: CDR1 KGHSH, CDR2 LQKENI. Trimming cost V 4 bases and J 3 bases; bases outside gene matches: 13. In DNA, the CDR3 is TGTGCCAGCTCACTCATCAAGACAGGGTCGGGTACAGATACGCAGTATTTT. Translating gives CASSLIKTGSGTDTQYF.

In its sample, this clone was seen a few times. V gene TRBV5-1 combines with J gene TRBJ1-6; D call uncertain. Germline V gene lookup returns CDR1 SGHRS and CDR2 YFSETQ. With 4 bases removed from V and 5 bases from J, the gap between germline ends came to 13 bases. This CDR3 region has 15 residues. The CDR3 nucleotides read TGCGCCAGCAGCGGAGACGGGATGAATAATTCACCCCTCCACTTT. Translated, it gives CASSGDGMNNSPLHF.

The V and J genes are TRBV3-1 (or the pseudogene TRBV3-2) and TRBJ1-1; 7 bases are a match to TRBD1. CDR1 is LGHDT, CDR2 YNNKEL, per germline (reference sequence). This CDR3 is built from 14 residues. With 3 bases clipped from V and 5 bases from J, the junction kept 6 bases outside the gene matches. The CDR3 is CASSQLPTGTEAFF. The CDR3 nucleotides read TGTGCCAGCAGCCAGCTCCCGACAGGGACTGAAGCTTTCTTT.

The gene calls are TRBV27 and TRBJ1-5; D not resolved. This CDR3 spans 14 amino acids. V lost 3 bases to trimming and J lost 0 bases, with 6 bases between them. Germline V gene sequence: CDR1 MNHEY, CDR2 SMNVEV (reference sequence). The CDR3 DNA reads as TGTGCCAGCAGTTTCCAAAATAGCAATCAGCCCCAGCATTTT. It encodes CASSFQNSNQPQHF.

This chain uses TRBV19 with TRBJ1-1, with a possible D match to TRBD1 (5 bases). Per germline, CDR1 LNHDA and CDR2 SQIVND (reference sequence). The CDR3 loop spans 13 amino acids. Trimming removed 3 bases from V and 2 bases from J, with 7 bases in between. In nucleotides, the CDR3 is TGTGCCAGTAGTATGGGACTTAACACTGAAGCTTTCTTT. Translated: CASSMGLNTEAFF.

This clone showed up just a few times. The chain joins TRBV12-3 or TRBV12-4 to TRBJ1-5; D uncertain. With 5 bases removed from V and 7 bases from J, the gap between germline ends came to 12 bases. CDR3 length equals 13 residues. Here the CDR3 reads CASSPRDLQPQHF. Written as DNA, the CDR3 is TGTGCCAGCAGTCCCCGGGATTTGCAGCCCCAGCATTTT.

The chain employs TRBV29-1 and TRBJ2-7; the D is unclear. Germline CDR1 and CDR2: SQVTM and ANQGSEA. Deletions cut 0 bases from V and 1 base from J, with 4 bases between. There are 12 residues in the CDR3. As DNA, the CDR3 is TGCAGCGTTGAAGACACTTCCTACGAGCAGTACTTC. Translating gives CSVEDTSYEQYF.

The CDR3: CASSLMGQEPYNEQFF. The CDR3 DNA is TGTGCCAGCAGCTTAATGGGACAAGAGCCCTACAATGAGCAGTTCTTC. V usage is TRBV7-3 and J usage is TRBJ2-1; maybe TRBD1 (6 bases). This CDR3 comprises 16 residues. The V end lost 1 base, the J end lost 2 bases, and 12 bases lay between the germline ends. Germline loops: CDR1 SGHTA, CDR2 FQGTGA.

The chain has TRBV2 and TRBJ1-2; tentative D call: TRBD1 (5 bases). Trimming shortened V by 0 bases and J by 3 bases, and 8 bases separated the two germline ends. CDR3 length equals 14 residues. Germline values: CDR1 SNHLY, CDR2 FYNNEI. CDR3 sequence reads: CASSEAGADYGYTF. CDR3 coding DNA: TGTGCCAGCAGTGAAGCAGGGGCAGACTATGGCTACACCTTC.

This clone occurred a few times. The chain recombines TRBV19 with TRBJ1-1; 7 nucleotides align to TRBD1. CDR3 length: 13 residues. CDR1 is LNHDA, CDR2 SQIVND, per germline (reference sequence). The V segment lost 3 bases and the J segment 9 bases; nucleotides outside the gene matches: 7. In DNA, the CDR3 is TGTGCCAGTAGTATTCGACAGGGAGTGAAAGCTTTCTTT. Translated, it gives CASSIRQGVKAFF.

The J gene is TRBJ2-7, the V gene TRBV5-5, with 8 bases identical to TRBD1. Germline-derived CDR1 and CDR2 are SGHKS and YYEKEE (reference sequence). After removal of 0 bases from V and 5 bases from J, the junction contained 7 bases not matched to a gene. The CDR3 sequence is 15 residues long. Here the CDR3 reads CASSLVPGGFNEQYF. The CDR3, as DNA: TGTGCCAGCAGCTTGGTCCCAGGGGGCTTCAACGAGCAGTACTTC. The whole variable domain, filled in from reference TRBV5-5 and TRBJ2-7, reads DAGVTQSPTHLIKTRGQQVTLRCSPISGHKSVSWYQQVLGQGPQFIFQYYEKEERGRGNFPDRFSARQFPNYSSELNVNALLLGDSALYLCASSLVPGGFNEQYFGPGTRLTVT.

V gene TRBV21-1 combines with J gene TRBJ2-5; the listed D gene, TRBD2, was not tested against the DNA. TRBV21-1 is reported as a pseudogene. The CDR3 covers 14 residues. The CDR3 DNA sequence: TGTGCCAGCAGCGCACGACCTGGGGGGGAGACCCAGTACTTC. This gives the protein CASSARPGGETQYF.

This sequence joins TRBV11-2 and TRBJ2-1, with D unresolved. Germline-derived CDR1 and CDR2 are SGHAT and FQNNGV. This CDR3 contains 12 residues. V lost 4 bases and J lost 7, with 8 bases in between. The chain's CDR3 is CASSSRANEQFF. The CDR3 DNA sequence: TGTGCCAGCAGCTCTAGAGCAAATGAGCAGTTCTTC.

J is TRBJ2-2 and V is TRBV7-2; a weak D match, TRBD2 (7 bases). This CDR3 contains 16 residues. V dropped 1 base and J dropped 2 bases, with 11 bases sitting between them. The germline V gene encodes CDR1 SGHTA and CDR2 FQGNSA. The CDR3 region has the DNA TGTGCCAGCAGCTTAGTGGCGGGGGCCAACACCGGGGAGCTGTTTTTT. Protein: CASSLVAGANTGELFF.